A selection of T cell receptor beta chains follows, all from one sample in a study of CD8+ T cells in alopecia areata. Method: immunoSEQ multiplex PCR; TCRdb's copy keeps in-frame clones and lacks some. The sample contains about 82,000 clones, roughly 47% of which appear only once. Material: NKG2D-high CD8+ T cells sorted from blood. Receptors originate from a human donor with alopecia areata. Each CDR3 is given with its conserved first and last residue. The D gene is left open where the match is weak. A row's size may be missing; if present it is once, few, many or a size class.

>TRBV7-2|few|15|NA|TRBJ1-4
TGTGCCAGCAGCCTAGCAGATTCAACTAATGAAAAACTGTTTTTT
CASSLADSTNEKLFF
>TRBV5-1|NA|16|TRBD2|TRBJ2-5
TGCGCCAGCAGCTCCGCCAGGACTAGCGGGGTGGAGACCCAGTACTTC
CASSSARTSGVETQYF
>TRBV29-1|few|12|NA|TRBJ2-1
TGCAGCGTTGAGGAGAGGGCTAATGAGCAGTTCTTC
CSVEERANEQFF
>TRBV4-1|NA|14|NA|TRBJ2-3
TGCGCCAGCAGCCAAGAGCGGGGTGAAGATACGCAGTATTTT
CASSQERGEDTQYF
>TRBV11-2|NA|12|NA|TRBJ2-7
TGTGCCAGCAGCTTTATCTCCTACGAGCAGTACTTC
CASSFISYEQYF
>TRBV6-4|NA|23|NA|TRBJ2-7
TGTGCCAGCAGTGACTCTGGAAACCACCATGGCAGTATAGACAGAGTCCCCGATTACGAGCAGTACTTC
CASSDSGNHHGSIDRVPDYEQYF
>TRBV4-1|few|14|NA|TRBJ1-1
TGCGCCAGCAGCCCCCGGACCTGGAACACTGAAGCTTTCTTT
CASSPRTWNTEAFF
>TRBV18|NA|14|TRBD1|TRBJ2-7
TGTGCCAGCTCACCCATAGGACAGGGCTACGAGCAGTACTTC
CASSPIGQGYEQYF
>TRBV9|NA|13|TRBD1|TRBJ1-4
TGTGCCAGCAGCGGACAGGGGCGGGAAAAACTGTTTTTT
CASSGQGREKLFF
>TRBV27|NA|15|NA|TRBJ2-2
TGTGCCAGCAGTTTTACCGGGTTGTACACCGGGGAGCTGTTTTTT
CASSFTGLYTGELFF
>TRBV30|NA|13|NA|TRBJ2-1
TGTGCCTGGGATGGGGCGGAGGACAATGAGCAGTTCTTC
CAWDGAEDNEQFF
>TRBV11-2|NA|17|TRBD1|TRBJ2-1
TGTGCCAGCAGCGCAGGGTCCGGGACAGGGATCTACAATGAGCAGTTCTTC
CASSAGSGTGIYNEQFF
>TRBV5-1|few|15|NA|TRBJ2-3
TGCGCCAGCAGCTTGGAAGGGATTAGCACAGATACGCAGTATTTT
CASSLEGISTDTQYF
>TRBV28|few|15|TRBD2|TRBJ2-1
TGTGCCAGCAGCCTACTAGCGGGAGTCTACAATGAGCAGTTCTTC
CASSLLAGVYNEQFF
>TRBV5-6|NA|14|NA|TRBJ2-1
TGTGCCAGCAGCTTGAGCCTAGCAAGACATGAGCAGTTCTTC
CASSLSLARHEQFF
>TRBV28|few|16|TRBD1|TRBJ1-5
TGTGCCAGCAGTACGACCAGACAGGGCCCAAATCAGCCCCAGCATTTT
CASSTTRQGPNQPQHF
>TRBV27|NA|16|NA|TRBJ2-7
TGTGCCAGCAGCCCCGAGACCCGGGACATAACCTACGAGCAGTACTTC
CASSPETRDITYEQYF
>TRBV21-1|NA|15|NA|TRBJ2-3
TGTGCCAGCAGCAAAGGATTTAGGAAGGCGACTACGCAGTATTTT
CASSKGFRKATTQYF
>TRBV29-1|few|20|NA|TRBJ2-1
TGCAGCGTTGAAGGCGGGGAGACAGGGAAGACCAAGAGCTCCTACAATGAGCAGTTCTTC
CSVEGGETGKTKSSYNEQFF
>TRBV28|once|15|TRBD1|TRBJ1-2
TGTGCCAGCACTCCTCCGGGACAGTCGGGATATGGCTACACCTTC
CASTPPGQSGYGYTF
>TRBV7-9|NA|12|NA|TRBJ2-1
TGTGCCAGCAGTACAGGGAGAGAAGAGCAGTTCTTC
CASSTGREEQFF
>TRBV9|medium-sized|15|TRBD2|TRBJ2-1
TGTGCCAGCAGCCCTTCGGGGGGGCGTGAGAATGAGCAGTTCTTC
CASSPSGGRENEQFF
>TRBV5-1|few|11|NA|TRBJ2-1
TGCGCCAGCAGCTACAGCAATGAGCAGTTCTTC
CASSYSNEQFF
>TRBV14|NA|13|NA|TRBJ1-1
TGTGCCAGCAGCTATGAGGGAGCCACTGAAGCTTTCTTT
CASSYEGATEAFF
>TRBV4-3|NA|15|NA|TRBJ2-7
TGCGCCAGCAGCCAAGTCCGGGGGGCAGGGTACGAGCAGTACTTC
CASSQVRGAGYEQYF